The 17 T cell receptor beta chains given below trace back to one sample, sequenced in a study of T cell repertoires in cytomegalovirus infection. TCRdb called the reads again in MiXCR, with one record for every CDR3 protein. This table holds about 250,000 distinct CDR3 sequences, around 6.2% found once. Specimen: PBMCs. These receptors were obtained from a human donor in good health (CMV status not recorded). Some clones in this sample may be carry-over from other donors' samples.

This clonotype was counted at least ten times. CDR3 sequence: CASSLVGGRRTEAFF. The CDR3 DNA reads TGTGCCAGCAGCTTAGTTGGGGGTCGGCGCACTGAAGCTTTCTTT. The chain combines TRBV7-9 with TRBJ1-1; TRBD1 is a possible D gene (5 bases). CDR3 length: 15 amino acids. The ends were cut back, 1 base at V and 4 bases at J, with 13 bases in the middle. Germline CDR1 is SEHNR and CDR2 is FQNEAQ (reference sequence).

The chain uses TRBV4-2 and TRBJ1-1, with D unresolved. Per germline, CDR1 LGHNA and CDR2 YNFKEQ. The CDR3 sequence is 19 residues long. V dropped 0 bases and J dropped 0 bases, with 20 bases sitting between them. In DNA form, the CDR3 reads TGTGCCAGCAGCCAAGATGGAGGGAGTCCTCATGTAATGAACACTGAAGCTTTCTTT. It encodes CASSQDGGSPHVMNTEAFF.

This clonotype was counted at least ten times. This chain connects TRBV28 to TRBJ2-7; a possible D gene is TRBD2 (7 bases). Deletions cut 6 bases from V and 2 bases from J, with 20 bases between. The length of the CDR3 is 16 residues. Germline CDR1 and CDR2: MDHEN and SYDVKM. CDR3 sequence: CASRLGGADSPYEQYF. CDR3 bases: TGTGCCAGCAGACTAGGGGGGGCCGATTCGCCCTACGAGCAGTACTTC.

This sequence joins TRBV7-3 and TRBJ2-1; D uncertain. Germline CDR1 is SGHTA and CDR2 is FQGTGA. The V and J ends lost 4 bases and 0 bases respectively, with 10 bases between them. The CDR3 is 15 residues long. In DNA, the CDR3 is TGTGCCAGCAGCTCGACATTGAGCTCCTACAATGAGCAGTTCTTC. Amino acid sequence: CASSSTLSSYNEQFF. The whole variable domain, filled in from reference TRBV7-3 and TRBJ2-1, reads GAGVSQTPSNKVTEKGKYVELRCDPISGHTALYWYRQSLGQGPEFLIYFQGTGAADDSGLPNDRFFAVRPEGSVSTLKIQRTERGDSAVYLCASSSTLSSYNEQFFGPGTRLTVL.

This clonotype was seen a few times. The V and J genes are TRBV28 and TRBJ1-2; D not resolved. Trimming left V 2 bases short and J 4 bases short, with 14 bases between. Germline V gene sequence: CDR1 MDHEN, CDR2 SYDVKM. The CDR3 runs to 15 residues. The CDR3 loop is CASSLPRSWGYGYTF. Here the CDR3 DNA reads TGTGCCAGCAGTTTACCAAGGAGCTGGGGCTATGGCTACACCTTC.

This clonotype was counted at least ten times. The gene calls are TRBV7-2 and TRBJ2-3; TRBD2 might be the D (5 bases). Trimming took 4 bases from V and 2 from J, leaving 7 bases between them. The CDR3 length is 13 residues. Germline CDR1 is SGHTA and CDR2 is FQGNSA. For the CDR3, the DNA is TGTGCCAGCAGCTCTAGCCTCACAGATACGCAGTATTTT. Encoded protein: CASSSSLTDTQYF.

The chain is built from TRBV30 and TRBJ1-5; possibly TRBD1 for D (6 bases). The CDR3 is made up of 14 amino acids. Germline lookup yields CDR1 GTSNPN and CDR2 SVGIG (reference sequence). V gave up 0 bases and J gave up 2 bases, with 8 bases separating them. The DNA of the CDR3 is TGTGCCTGGAGTGTACAGGGAGGCAATCAGCCCCAGCATTTT. Translating gives CAWSVQGGNQPQHF.

In this sample, this clonotype turned up many times. This rearrangement joins TRBV12-3 or TRBV12-4 to TRBJ1-6; D possibly corresponds to TRBD1 (6 bases). The CDR3 totals 15 residues. V dropped 3 bases and J dropped 10 bases, with 16 bases sitting between them. CDR3 DNA sequence: TGTGCCAGCAGTTTTTGGGGCAGGGGAAGCTCACCCCTCCACTTT. It encodes CASSFWGRGSSPLHF.

The chain uses TRBV7-9 and TRBJ2-1; 9 bases are a match to TRBD2. Germline V gene data show CDR1 as SEHNR and CDR2 as FQNEAQ (reference sequence). The J segment lost 8 bases and the V segment lost 5 bases, leaving 16 bases of the junction unmatched. The CDR3 consists of 17 residues. For the CDR3, the DNA is TGTGCCAGCAGCCCCGACGAGTGGCGGGGGGGCATCGATGAGCAGTTCTTC. Translating gives CASSPDEWRGGIDEQFF.

This clonotype was found many times. This rearrangement joins TRBV5-5 to TRBJ2-4; no reliable D call. The CDR3 has 13 amino acids. Trimming took off 0 bases at V and 0 bases at J, with 1 base between the two ends. Germline loops: CDR1 SGHKS, CDR2 YYEKEE (reference sequence). CDR3 region: CASSLVAKNIQYF. CDR3 bases: TGTGCCAGCAGCTTGGTAGCCAAAAACATTCAGTACTTC.

Note on this clonotype: Given a much more abundant clone one base away, this may be a read error. The V and J genes are TRBV20-1 and TRBJ1-4; TRBD1 matches at 10 bases. V was pared by 7 bases and J by 3 bases, with 5 bases of the junction left unmatched. The CDR3 is made up of 14 amino acids. Looked up from germline, CDR1 is DFQATT and CDR2 is SNEGSKA (reference sequence). The CDR3: CSVRTGGANEKLFF. The CDR3 nucleotides read TGCAGTGTTAGGACAGGGGGGGCTAATGAAAAACTGTTTTTT.

This clonotype has just a few counts. V and J are TRBV10-3 and TRBJ2-7; perhaps TRBD1 as D (6 bases). Germline V gene data show CDR1 as ENHRY and CDR2 as SYGVKD. The length of the CDR3 is 12 residues. V lost 5 bases to trimming and J lost 2 bases, with 7 bases between them. CDR3 nucleotides: TGTGCCATCAGTCGACAGGCCTACGAGCAGTACTTC. Translation gives CAISRQAYEQYF.

This clonotype was recorded at least ten times. The rearrangement links TRBV7-2 to TRBJ2-7; no firm D call. Germline CDR1 reads SGHTA; CDR2 reads FQGNSA. V was clipped by 1 base and J by 4 bases, with 5 bases between them. This CDR3 spans 12 amino acids. The CDR3 DNA sequence: TGTGCCAGCAGCTTAGTACCGTACGAGCAGTACTTC. It translates to CASSLVPYEQYF.

The sample holds many counts of this clonotype. V and J are TRBV11-2 and TRBJ2-7, with D perhaps TRBD1 (6 bases). V lost 4 bases and J lost 2, with 12 bases in between. Looked up from germline, CDR1 is SGHAT and CDR2 is FQNNGV. This CDR3 is built from 14 residues. The CDR3 loop reads CASSSGRGPYEQYF. The CDR3 nucleotides read TGTGCCAGCAGCTCCGGCAGGGGACCCTACGAGCAGTACTTC.

This clonotype was observed many times. This sequence joins TRBV7-9 and TRBJ1-6, with 7 bases that match TRBD1. The CDR3 loop spans 17 amino acids. Trimming took 0 bases from V and 2 from J; bases not matched to a gene: 4. CDR1 and CDR2 (germline): SEHNR, FQNEAQ (reference sequence). CDR3 amino acids: CASSLATGSTYNSPLHF. CDR3 sequence (DNA): TGTGCCAGCAGCTTAGCGACAGGGTCGACCTATAATTCACCCCTCCACTTT. Full variable domain (rest looked up from reference TRBV7-9 and TRBJ1-6): DTGVSQNPRHKITKRGQNVTFRCDPISEHNRLYWYRQTLGQGPEFLTYFQNEAQLEKSRLLSDRFSAERPKGSFSTLEIQRTEQGDSAMYLCASSLATGSTYNSPLHFGNGTRLTVT.

Only a few counts were recorded for this clonotype. V usage is TRBV30 and J usage is TRBJ1-1; D call uncertain. V gave up 4 bases and J gave up 7 bases, with 13 bases separating them. This CDR3 contains 12 residues. Germline V CDR1 and CDR2: GTSNPN, SVGIG (reference sequence). CDR3 sequence reads: CAWKKEGVEAFF. CDR3 in DNA: TGTGCCTGGAAGAAGGAGGGAGTTGAAGCTTTCTTT.

The chain carries TRBV9 and TRBJ1-2; 8 nucleotides line up with TRBD1. Germline CDR1 is SGDLS and CDR2 is YYNGEE. The CDR3 totals 15 residues. Germline trimming cut 4 bases from V and 3 bases from J; bases unmatched to any gene: 8. CDR3 nucleotides: TGTGCCAGCAGCCCGATACAGGGGGTTTACTATGGCTACACCTTC. Amino acid sequence: CASSPIQGVYYGYTF.